This is a list of T cell receptor beta chains from one sample in a study of T cells in Graves' hyperthyroidism and ophthalmopathy. TCRdb fed the multiplex PCR reads into MiXCR, producing one record per CDR3 protein. Counted here are 560,000 or so distinct CDR3 sequences, more than 45% occurring once; the ten biggest clones make up about 8.2%. Sample: peripheral blood or thyroid tissue (not recorded which). The receptors come from a woman between 18 and 29 years old with Graves' hyperthyroidism. Each CDR3 is given with its conserved first and last residue. Fields, in order: D gene, clone size, V gene, J gene, CDR3 DNA, CDR3 protein. A D gene is named only where the DNA matches it firmly. Clone size is shown for a subset of rows, as once, few, many or a class of expanded clone.

NA	once	TRBV9	TRBJ1-2	TGTGCCAGCAGCGTAGGTCCCTCACCTAACTATGGCTACACCTTC	CASSVGPSPNYGYTF
TRBD1	NA	TRBV25-1	TRBJ1-4	TGTGCCAGCAGTGCCCGGACAGGGGCAGATGAAAAACTGTTTTTT	CASSARTGADEKLFF
TRBD1	NA	TRBV11-2	TRBJ1-5	TGTGCCAGCAGTCCAGCTTACAGGGGGCGCAGCAATCAGCCCCAGCATTTT	CASSPAYRGRSNQPQHF
TRBD1	NA	TRBV25-1	TRBJ1-1	TGTGCCAGTCGAGGGACAGGGAACACTGAAGCTTTCTTT	CASRGTGNTEAFF
TRBD1	few	TRBV29-1	TRBJ1-5	TGCAGCGCTAGACAGGGAGGGAGTCAGCCCCAGCATTTT	CSARQGGSQPQHF
NA	NA	TRBV2	TRBJ1-1	TGTGCCAGCACGGGCCCCTGGGGGACTGAAGCTCTCTTT	CASTGPWGTEALF
TRBD2	NA	TRBV12-3/TRBV12-4	TRBJ2-2	TGTGCCAGCCGTCTGGGGGGGAGCGGCATCGGGGAGCTGTTTTTT	CASRLGGSGIGELFF
TRBD2	NA	TRBV7-9	TRBJ2-7	TGTGCCAGCAGCTTGGGCCGGGGGGACTACGAGCAGTACTTC	CASSLGRGDYEQYF
NA	NA	TRBV7-8	TRBJ2-2	TGTGCCAGCAGCCATTCCGGGGAGCTGTTTTTT	CASSHSGELFF
NA	few	TRBV7-3	TRBJ1-3	TGTGCCAGCAGTCACACACAGAGGGGACACACCATATATTTT	CASSHTQRGHTIYF
NA	NA	TRBV20-1	TRBJ1-2	TGCAGTGCTAGAGATCGAGGGGCAGTTGATTCTGGCTACACCTTC	CSARDRGAVDSGYTF
NA	few	TRBV25-1	TRBJ1-4	NA	CASSSSGQGAANEKLFF
NA	few	TRBV7-3	TRBJ2-7	TGTGCCAGCAGCAACGAGATCGGGACATCCTTCTACGAGCAGTACTTC	CASSNEIGTSFYEQYF
NA	many	TRBV5-1	TRBJ1-5	TGCGCCAGCAGCATTACCTCCAATCAGCCCCAGCATTTT	CASSITSNQPQHF
NA	few	TRBV19	TRBJ1-5	TGTGCCAGTAGGGGGACGGGAATTTATAGCAATCAGCCCCAGCATTTT	CASRGTGIYSNQPQHF